Described below is a single TCR beta chain sequence and its context. The target antigen is unknown. CDR3 length equals 13 residues. CDR1 and CDR2 from the germline V gene are MNHEY and SVGAGI. Deletions cut 0 bases from V and 10 bases from J, with 7 bases between. This sample is part of a study of T cell responses to AZD1222 COVID-19 vaccine. The study's findings and limits: Breadth and depth of Spike-specific TCRs rose after two AZD1222 doses.

TCRdb's table, derived via immunoSEQ multiplex PCR, lists solely in-frame clones and lacks some. The sample contains approximately 74,000 clones, roughly 85% of which appear only once. The chain carries TRBV6-5 and TRBJ1-6; D might be TRBD1 (5 bases). This sequence originates from an adult in good health. This material consisted of peripheral blood, taken on day 0 of AZD1222 vaccination. In nucleotides, the CDR3 is TGTGCCAGCAGTTACTCGGGGGAATCACCCCTCCACTTT. The encoded protein is CASSYSGESPLHF.